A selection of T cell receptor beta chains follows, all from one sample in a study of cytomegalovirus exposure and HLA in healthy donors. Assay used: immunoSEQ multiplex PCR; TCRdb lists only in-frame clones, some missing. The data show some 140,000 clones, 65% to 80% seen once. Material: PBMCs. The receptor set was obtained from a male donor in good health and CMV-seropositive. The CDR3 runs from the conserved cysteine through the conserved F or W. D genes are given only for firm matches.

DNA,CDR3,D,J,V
TGTGCCAGCAGTGACGATGTCTGGAGACCCAATTCACCCCTCCACTTT,CASSDDVWRPNSPLHF,-,TRBJ1-6,TRBV6-1
TGTGCCAGCAGCGTAGAACTAGCGGGAGTAGCAGATACGCAGTATTTT,CASSVELAGVADTQYF,TRBD2,TRBJ2-3,TRBV9
TGTGCCAGCAGACCTAGGGGGCGCGGATTTTCAGAGACCCAGTACTTC,CASRPRGRGFSETQYF,TRBD1,TRBJ2-5,TRBV5-8
TGTGCCAGCAGCCGGCTCGAGACAGTCCGAAATGAGCAGTTCTTC,CASSRLETVRNEQFF,-,TRBJ2-1,TRBV14
TGTGCCAGCAGCCAAATTGAAGCGGGATGGGATACGCAGTATTTT,CASSQIEAGWDTQYF,TRBD2,TRBJ2-3,TRBV14
TGTGCCAGTAACGGACAGTCCGCCTCTGGAAACACCATATATTTT,CASNGQSASGNTIYF,-,TRBJ1-3,TRBV19
TGTGCCAGCAGCTACAGTCTACGCGGGAGTAATGAGCAGTTCTTC,CASSYSLRGSNEQFF,TRBD2,TRBJ2-1,TRBV11-3
TGTGCCAGCAGTGCACGAGCGAACAATCAGCCCCAGCATTTT,CASSARANNQPQHF,-,TRBJ1-5,TRBV27
TGTGCCAGCAGCCAAGAGAAGAGATTCCTGGCTAGCGGTTACCAAGAGACCCAGTACTTC,CASSQEKRFLASGYQETQYF,TRBD2,TRBJ2-5,TRBV4-2
TGTGCCAGCAGCCCCGGGACTCAAAACAATGAGCAGTTCTTC,CASSPGTQNNEQFF,-,TRBJ2-1,TRBV7-2
TGCGCCAGCAGCCAAGGCCGGGACAGGGGCTACGAGCAGTACTTC,CASSQGRDRGYEQYF,TRBD1,TRBJ2-7,TRBV4-1
TGTGCCAGCAGCCTCCATGGACAGGGGGCTTTCGAGCAGTTCTTC,CASSLHGQGAFEQFF,TRBD1,TRBJ2-1,TRBV7-2
TGTGCCAGCAGCGTAGAGACAGGGTCGGGGAAAAACATTCAGTACTTC,CASSVETGSGKNIQYF,TRBD1,TRBJ2-4,TRBV9